A selection of T cell receptor beta chains follows, all from one sample in a study of T cell changes during pregnancy in multiple sclerosis. The data were produced by immunoSEQ multiplex PCR, yet TCRdb's version contains in-frame clones alone and is incomplete. Here the sample spans 55,000 to 80,000 clones, roughly 90% being singletons. The sequencing used peripheral blood, collected after pregnancy. The receptors shown here come from a female donor in good health, enrolled as a control in a pregnancy study. Each CDR3 is given with its conserved first and last residue. D genes are given only for firm matches. Clone size is shown for a subset of rows, as once, few, many or a class of expanded clone.

V,D,size,J,CDR3,DNA
TRBV18,TRBD1,.,TRBJ2-7,CASSDRANSYEQYF,TGTGCCAGTTCGGACAGGGCTAACTCCTACGAGCAGTACTTC
TRBV6-1,.,.,TRBJ2-2,CASSGQFGGAGELFF,TGTGCCAGCAGTGGACAGTTCGGTGGCGCCGGGGAGCTGTTTTTT
TRBV7-9,.,once,TRBJ1-1,CASSFGGATEAFF,TGTGCCAGCAGCTTCGGGGGAGCCACTGAAGCTTTCTTT
TRBV19,.,.,TRBJ1-5,CASSIGKGSHSLF,TGTGCCAGTAGTATCGGGAAGGGCAGTCACTCCCTTTTT
TRBV10-1,.,.,TRBJ1-6,CASRGGRGHSPLHF,TGCGCCAGCAGAGGCGGCAGGGGCCATTCACCCCTCCACTTT
TRBV19,.,.,TRBJ2-1,CASSRTGSSYNEQFF,TGTGCCAGTAGCCGTACAGGGAGCTCCTACAATGAGCAGTTCTTC
TRBV11-1,TRBD2,.,TRBJ2-3,CASSFLAGSADTQYF,TGTGCCAGCAGCTTCCTAGCGGGGTCCGCAGATACGCAGTATTTT
TRBV18,.,.,TRBJ1-6,CASSPLAPRGRISPLHF,TGTGCCAGCTCACCACTCGCCCCCAGGGGCCGGATTTCACCCCTCCACTTT
TRBV27,TRBD1,once,TRBJ2-5,CASGTGGGETQYF,TGTGCCAGCGGGACAGGGGGCGGCGAGACCCAGTACTTC
TRBV19,.,.,TRBJ1-2,CASSLGANNYGYTF,TGTGCCAGTAGCCTTGGGGCCAATAACTATGGCTACACCTTC
TRBV29-1,.,.,TRBJ2-6,CSVAPGSGANVLTF,TGCAGCGTCGCCCCGGGGTCTGGGGCCAACGTCCTGACTTTC
TRBV19,TRBD1,.,TRBJ1-2,CASTLSGISQGLNYGYTF,TGTGCCAGTACCCTTTCTGGGATCTCACAGGGGTTAAACTATGGCTACACCTTC
TRBV2,TRBD1,few,TRBJ2-2,CASSGRQGNTGELFF,TGTGCCAGCAGTGGGCGACAGGGAAACACCGGGGAGCTGTTTTTT
TRBV14,.,once,TRBJ1-6,CASSQVQGSYNSPLHF,TGTGCCAGCAGCCAAGTACAGGGCTCCTATAATTCACCCCTCCACTTT
TRBV4-3,TRBD2,.,TRBJ2-1,CASNKGSGNYNEQFF,TGCGCCAGCAATAAGGGTAGCGGGAACTACAATGAGCAGTTCTTC
TRBV6-5,TRBD1,.,TRBJ1-2,CASSSRGDSHGYTF,TGTGCCAGCAGTTCACGCGGGGACAGCCATGGCTACACCTTC
TRBV2,TRBD2,.,TRBJ2-1,CASSAGESYNEQFF,TGTGCCAGCAGCGCGGGGGAGTCCTACAATGAGCAGTTCTTC
TRBV25-1,.,.,TRBJ2-1,CASSAKTPQEERFF,TGTGCCAGCAGTGCAAAAACGCCCCAAGAGGAGCGGTTCTTC
TRBV25-1,.,few,TRBJ1-1,CASRDYNTEAFF,TGTGCCAGCCGGGACTATAACACTGAAGCTTTCTTT
TRBV11-2,.,once,TRBJ2-1,CASSLELAGSYNEQFF,TGTGCCAGCAGCTTAGAGCTGGCCGGGTCCTACAATGAGCAGTTCTTC
TRBV9,.,.,TRBJ1-2,CASSARDRANYGYTF,TGTGCCAGCAGCGCACGGGATAGGGCTAACTATGGCTACACCTTC
TRBV15,TRBD2,.,TRBJ2-5,CATSRVSSGPLGTQYF,TGTGCCACCAGCAGAGTGTCTAGCGGTCCGCTAGGGACCCAGTACTTC